This TCR beta chain was obtained from a study of cytomegalovirus exposure and HLA in healthy donors (dated by TCRdb to 2015 to 2018). Study-wide context: An earlier analysis of several hundred of the donors reported 276 Gb of sequence data and 95 million to 140 million unique TCR beta sequences obtained from about 179 million T cells. About 280 gigabases of sequencing data and roughly 90 million unique TCR sequences were included in an early release covering over 600 HLA-typed donors. Of the 350 to 450 genotyped donors, over 70% fell in the genetic ancestry cluster associated with self-reported Caucasian donors. The aim of the study was to test whether cataloging public T cell receptors could identify signatures of past pathogen exposure. The study profiled the T cell repertoires of approximately 700 subjects by immunosequencing and related them to cytomegalovirus serostatus. A separate validation cohort of roughly 130 different subjects was used in addition to the roughly 620-subject first cohort. To predict cytomegalovirus infection status, the study brought together high-throughput TCR immunosequencing, statistical association of individual TCRs with disease status, and machine learning. A later analysis re-examined previously published TCR beta repertoires from more than 600 donors and added high-resolution HLA genotyping to investigate patterns of TCR occurrence. The later analysis used no new phenotypic data to find candidate immune exposures, relying instead on TCR beta sequences and their occurrence across donors. An earlier analysis of more than 450 of the donors used high-throughput TCR beta sequencing to judge whether each TCR beta V gene segment behaved as functional or pseudogenic. Donor age, sex, ethnicity and CMV serostatus were collected together with the repertoire data. In a later genetic analysis, genome-wide SNP genotypes for about three fifths of the 666 donors were used, and that subset was treated as a discovery cohort. Every discovery cohort repertoire had been produced on one sequencing platform. Class I and class II HLA loci were covered by the typing at four-digit resolution. The number of typed donors differed by locus: roughly 629-640 for A, B, C, DRB1 and DQB1; 522 for DQA1; 606 for DPA1; and some 430 for DPB1. Four to six DR-DQ haplotypes were handled as single units for association and clustering, since linkage in the cohort was strong. Among 350 to 400 genotyped donors of the cohort, an average of about 240,000 unique TCR beta nucleotide sequences were sequenced per donor, roughly 20% of them non-productive. The research as a whole found: The earlier analysis of a few hundred of the donors excluded some 15 rarely observed V segments, including chromosome 9 orphons, because counts were too low. A few of the identified cytomegalovirus-associated TCR beta chains were confirmed in vitro to be specific for cytomegalovirus antigens. Sequencing depth was assumed to be roughly uniform across donors in the presence/absence analyses, though that assumption may not hold. Strong co-occurrence of HLA alleles, especially DR and DQ, made assigning TCR associations to individual alleles difficult. A later analysis found that TCR association rates varied across HLA loci, with DRB1 alleles showing the most associated TCRs and HLA-C alleles the fewest. Some IMGT-functional V segments, including TRBV6-2 and TRBV6-3, could not be told apart with the 87-base-pair reads, so those segments were excluded. It was suggested by the authors that the approach could potentially be generalized to other disease states and immunological phenotypes. At a false discovery rate of 0.05, a later analysis linked some 18,000 TCR beta sequences to specific HLA alleles. Most TCR sequences were observed very rarely across donors, whereas some public TCRs were present in many individuals. The study gave a list of more than 150 TCR beta chains associated with cytomegalovirus. According to a later genetic analysis, donors in an Asian-associated ancestry cluster had fewer N-insertions in productive TCRs than the roughly 700-donor mean. Correlated functional status among segregating V segments might be attributable to linkage disequilibrium, but an unknown experimental factor could not be ruled out. A later analysis found that most CMV-associated TCR beta chains appeared HLA-restricted, with HLA associations seemingly driven largely by CMV exposure. HLA typing was unavailable for some donors at each locus, so association tests used only the typed subset. An association between a missense DCLRE1C variant and V-gene and J-gene trimming of TCR beta chains was found in a later genetic analysis and replicated in an independent cohort. The cohort was sequenced for TCR beta chains only, and without alpha or paired-chain data the features that could be detected were limited. In a later analysis, HLA-associated TCR beta chains showed more clonal expansion and lower generation probabilities than non-associated chains that were equally common. A group of highly shared sequence variants was considered likely to be a technical artifact of the sequencing pipeline. A further reported finding was that TCR beta sequences accurately predicted the HLA-A and HLA-B alleles for most subjects in the first cohort. An earlier analysis of approximately 590 of the donors showed that most TCR beta V segments appeared in productive rearrangements either about 90% or about 30% of the time, which broadly matched IMGT annotations. Cytomegalovirus status was reported to be diagnosed by the classifier with high specificity and sensitivity in both the original and validation cohorts. Several of the top co-occurrence clusters appeared to be linked to parvovirus B19, influenza, CMV and Epstein-Barr virus, according to a later analysis. For the cohort, immune exposure information was limited to CMV serostatus.

In total, 630 or so healthy bone marrow donors made up the cohort. Cohort members were all nominally healthy when sampled, although unrecorded immune exposures were likely present. The donor tested CMV seronegative, placing the donor among the 350 to 400 seronegative members of the cohort. A peripheral blood sample was collected from each donor, and TCR beta sequencing was performed on peripheral blood mononuclear cells. The Qiagen DNeasy Blood Extraction Kit was used to extract genomic DNA from the blood cell samples. Note on this clone: It has no known antigen specificity. No per-base quality is available; no much larger clone lies one base away.

Libraries were built with the immunoSEQ multiplex PCR assay. A mixture of 60 forward primers for TCR Vbeta segments and 13 reverse primers for TCR Jbeta segments was used in the multiplex PCR. Amplification of the CDR3 region of rearranged TCR beta genes was performed with a multiplex PCR assay on genomic DNA. The Illumina HiSeq System was used to sequence the amplified TCR beta libraries as 87-base-pair reads. Per the authors' processing: A later analysis counted about 80 million unique TCR beta chains across the 640 or so repertoires, and 9.5 million to 11 million of these chains were shared by at least two donors. Raw reads were error-corrected and collapsed into unique sequences with a nearest-neighbor algorithm that merged closely related sequences to remove PCR and sequencing errors. To assign V, D and J gene segments, CDR3 sequences were aligned to IMGT reference sequences. For a sequence to be retained, a match of at least six nucleotides was required to both a V gene segment and a J gene segment. Rearrangements were called productive when the CDR3 lacked stop codons and stayed in frame with V and J; all others were non-productive. Following IMGT convention, CDR3 was defined as the stretch from the second conserved V-encoded cysteine up to the conserved J-encoded phenylalanine. Sequences without an unambiguous match to a single V gene segment were excluded from the earlier analysis of about 600 of the donors. An earlier analysis of over 450 of the donors classified V segments as functional when productive rearrangements were above 56.7% and as segregating when the standard deviation between donors was above 5%. To diagnose cytomegalovirus status from the catalog of TCR beta chain sequences, a statistical classification framework was built. V and J gene assignment, in a later analysis, came from comparing TCR nucleotide sequences with IMGT/GENE-DB human TR gene sequences. In a later analysis, CDR3 sequences and most-parsimonious VDJ recombination scenarios were assigned using the TCRdist pipeline. In a later analysis, every TCR beta chain was defined by the combination of its CDR3 amino acid sequence and its V-gene family, and reads without a unique V-gene family were dropped. As a way to deal with suspected cross-contamination and a sequencing artifact, a later analysis dropped 450 to 600 nucleotide sequences that were highly shared and had low generation probability. In a later analysis, a clonal expansion index was calculated for each public chain from normalized within-repertoire ranks of inferred template counts. In a later analysis, generation probabilities were computed using a VDJ recombination model fitted to out-of-frame rearrangements, and the results were checked against IGoR. Hypergeometric tests were used in a later analysis to score TCR-TCR, TCR-HLA and TCR-CMV co-occurrence, with a repertoire-size bias correction applied to the TCR pairs. A later analysis estimated false discovery rates by permuting HLA or CMV assignments 20 times. A later analysis grouped co-occurring TCRs with DBSCAN, adding TCRdist sequence similarity when clustering within HLA-allele-positive subsets. Repertoires with fewer than 30,000 or more than 120,000 public chains were left out of co-occurrence clustering, as were about five repertoires with anomalous nucleotide sharing. This is the immuneACCESS table as TCRdb keeps it, with only in-frame sequences that have V and J called. A part of the clones is gone; compared with another copy, unresolved V genes explain less than half, and the rest is unexplained. V, J and clone size reflect that table, while D and trimming were determined from the DNA. Present in this sample are around 190,000 clones, around three quarters of which were seen just once. The ten largest clones add up to 1.5% to 2% of the sample.

After removal of 4 bases from V and 9 bases from J, the junction retains 15 bases not matched to a gene. CDR1 and CDR2, per the germline V gene (reference sequence), are SGHNT and YYREEE. Inclusive of the bounding cysteine and phenylalanine, the CDR3 is 18 residues long. The retained sequence is limited to the CDR3, 54 bases, with the frame set at the first base. The sequencing input was PBMCs. This TCR was sampled from a man in his thirties or forties in good health and CMV-seronegative. The chain joins TRBV5-4 to TRBJ2-1; 14 of the junction bases match TRBD2. The base sequence is TGTGCCAGCAGCCCGGGACTAGCGGGAGCTCCCTCCTCTGTTGAGCAGTTCTTC. Its amino acids are CASSPGLAGAPSSVEQFF.